One sample yielded the 9 T cell receptor beta chains listed below, sequenced in a study of cytomegalovirus exposure and HLA in healthy donors. Both 60 Vbeta primers and 13 Jbeta primers went into the PCR. Measured with immunoSEQ multiplex PCR; TCRdb has only the in-frame clones, and not every one. The sample totals more than 45,000 clones. The sequenced sample consisted of PBMCs. The receptor source for this set is a woman aged 25-40 years in good health and CMV-seropositive.

As DNA, the CDR3 is TGTGCCTGGAGAAGGACAGGGACAGGAGGCGAGCAGTACTTC. It encodes CAWRRTGTGGEQYF. The gene calls are TRBV30 and TRBJ2-7, with 8 bases aligning to TRBD1. This CDR3 has 14 amino acids. V gave up 3 bases and J gave up 6 bases; unmatched junction bases: 10. CDR1 GTSNPN and CDR2 SVGIG come from the germline V gene (reference sequence). Full variable domain (rest looked up from reference TRBV30 and TRBJ2-7): SQTIHQWPATLVQPVGSPLSLECTVEGTSNPNLYWYRQAAGRGLQLLFYSVGIGQISSEVPQNLSASRPQDRQFILSSKKLLLSDSGFYLCAWRRTGTGGEQYFGPGTRLTVT.

The rearrangement uses TRBV18 and TRBJ1-2; possibly TRBD1 for D (6 bases). V lost 2 bases to trimming and J lost 2 bases, with 12 bases between them. CDR1 and CDR2 (germline): KGHSH, LQKENI. The CDR3 runs 15 residues. This chain's CDR3 is CASSPSAGANYGYTF. The CDR3 DNA follows: TGTGCCAGCTCACCAAGCGCGGGGGCGAACTATGGCTACACCTTC.

CDR3 residues: CASSQDYRGNEKLFF. The CDR3 DNA sequence: TGTGCCAGCAGCCAAGATTACAGGGGTAATGAAAAACTGTTTTTT. The rearrangement uses TRBV4-2 and TRBJ1-4; 7 bases align to TRBD1. After removal of 0 bases from V and 4 bases from J, the junction contained 2 bases not matched to a gene. This CDR3 has 15 amino acids. Per the germline V gene, CDR1 is LGHNA and CDR2 is YNFKEQ.

V and J are TRBV4-1 and TRBJ1-1; TRBD1 might be the D (5 bases). The CDR3 loop spans 16 amino acids. V lost 4 bases and J lost 1, with 16 bases in between. CDR1 MGHRA and CDR2 YSYEKL come from the germline V gene. The CDR3, as DNA: TGCGCCAGCAGCCCCCGGGGGACGGGAAAGAACACTGAAGCTTTCTTT. This codes for CASSPRGTGKNTEAFF.

J is TRBJ1-5 and V is TRBV25-1; no firm D call. The CDR3 has 15 amino acids. V lost 1 base to trimming and J lost 4 bases, with 11 bases between them. Germline CDR1 and CDR2: MGHDK and SYGVNS. CDR3 protein: CASSESGSLNQPQHF. The CDR3 region has the DNA TGTGCCAGCAGTGAATCCGGGAGTCTAAATCAGCCCCAGCATTTT.

This rearrangement joins TRBV10-3 to TRBJ1-2; 7 bases line up with TRBD1. V lost 2 bases to trimming and J lost 7 bases; unmatched junction nucleotides: 4. CDR1 ENHRY and CDR2 SYGVKD come from the germline V gene. CDR3 length equals 13 residues. The CDR3 nucleotides are TGTGCCATCAGTGAGGAGACAGGGTTTGGCTACACCTTC. Translated: CAISEETGFGYTF.

The genes are TRBV5-4 and TRBJ1-2; D is perhaps TRBD1 (6 bases). CDR1 and CDR2 from the germline V gene are SGHNT and YYREEE (reference sequence). CDR3 length equals 13 residues. Trimming removed 3 bases at V and 7 bases at J, with 13 bases between. The CDR3 spells CASSSDSPTGYTF. The CDR3 DNA reads as TGTGCCAGCAGCTCGGACAGCCCCACTGGCTACACCTTC.

The chain combines TRBV29-1 with TRBJ1-1; D unclear. The germline V gene has CDR1 SQVTM and CDR2 ANQGSEA. With 4 bases removed from V and 2 bases from J, the gap between germline ends came to 11 bases. The CDR3 covers 13 residues. CDR3 bases: TGCAGCGTTGTCCACTTTTCAAACACTGAAGCTTTCTTT. It encodes CSVVHFSNTEAFF.

This sequence joins TRBV7-8 and TRBJ1-1; possibly TRBD1 for D (6 bases). The V gene's germline CDR1 is SGHVS and CDR2 FQNEAQ. There are 15 residues in the CDR3. Between the trimmed V and J ends, which lost 4 bases and 0 bases, there was a span of 12 bases. CDR3 amino acids: CASSWEGHLNTEAFF. The CDR3 DNA is TGTGCCAGCAGCTGGGAGGGACACTTGAACACTGAAGCTTTCTTT.